The 21 T cell receptor beta chains below come from one sample, sequenced in a study of blood T cell repertoires in COVID-19. The protocol was immunoSEQ multiplex PCR, while the TCRdb copy is restricted to in-frame clones and leaves out a portion. The sample includes more than 100,000 clones, roughly 90% of them seen just once. Sequencing input: peripheral blood. These receptors were collected from a woman of 80 years or more in a cohort sampled during active COVID-19.

CDR3 region: CASGPDSGIGNQPQHF. In DNA, the CDR3 is TGTGCCAGCGGGCCGGACAGCGGTATTGGCAATCAGCCCCAGCATTTT. The rearrangement uses TRBV2 and TRBJ1-5; D may be TRBD1 (6 bases). CDR1 and CDR2 (germline): SNHLY, FYNNEI. V was clipped by 8 bases and J by 2 bases, with 19 bases between them. The CDR3 runs 16 residues.

The chain couples TRBV6-1 to TRBJ2-1; 14 nucleotides align to TRBD2. The CDR3 covers 16 residues. Germline values: CDR1 MNHNS, CDR2 SASEGT. V was clipped by 2 bases and J by 10 bases; unmatched bases: 7. The CDR3 DNA reads as TGTGCCAGCAGTGAAATTTCGGGACTAGCGGGAGTAGAGCAGTTCTTC. It yields the protein CASSEISGLAGVEQFF.

This clone occurred a few times. The chain couples TRBV28 to TRBJ2-1; 7 bases map to TRBD1. CDR1 MDHEN and CDR2 SYDVKM come from the germline V gene. J was trimmed by 2 bases and V by 6 bases; bases with no gene match: 10. The CDR3 is 16 amino acids. CDR3 sequence reads: CASSQTGTAPYNEQFF. CDR3 DNA sequence: TGTGCCAGCAGCCAAACCGGGACAGCCCCCTACAATGAGCAGTTCTTC.

This chain uses TRBV11-3 with TRBJ2-1; TRBD2 agrees at 9 bases. CDR1 and CDR2 (germline): SGHNT, YENEEA. The junction had 6 bases not matched to a gene; V was cut back by 3 bases and J by 9 bases. The CDR3 totals 14 residues. The CDR3 spells CASSLRGGFSEQFF. The CDR3 region has the DNA TGTGCCAGCAGCTTGCGGGGGGGCTTCAGTGAGCAGTTCTTC.

The chain carries TRBV6-5 and TRBJ1-6; maybe TRBD1 (6 bases). The CDR3 length is 15 residues. Germline CDR1 is MNHEY and CDR2 is SVGAGI. The germline V and J ends were trimmed by 2 bases and 8 bases, with 13 bases remaining between them. This chain's CDR3 is CASSYRGQSYSPLHF. The DNA of the CDR3 is TGTGCCAGCAGTTACAGAGGACAGAGCTATTCACCCCTCCACTTT.

This chain links TRBV4-1 with TRBJ1-1; no clear D. Looked up from germline, CDR1 is MGHRA and CDR2 is YSYEKL. V gave up 2 bases and J gave up 5 bases, with 9 bases separating them. The CDR3 is 13 amino acids. The CDR3 protein is CASSQRSGTEAFF. DNA for the CDR3: TGCGCCAGCAGCCAACGATCGGGGACTGAAGCTTTCTTT.

The chain couples TRBV18 to TRBJ2-7; 10 nucleotides line up with TRBD1. The CDR3 consists of 16 residues. V lost 2 bases to trimming and J lost 0 bases; unmatched junction nucleotides: 4. Germline V gives CDR1 KGHSH, CDR2 LQKENI. The CDR3 here is CASSPWGQGSSYEQYF. CDR3 coding DNA: TGTGCCAGCTCACCATGGGGACAGGGGAGCTCCTACGAGCAGTACTTC.

V usage is TRBV6-1 and J usage is TRBJ2-3; TRBD2 agrees at 13 bases. The germline gives CDR1 MNHNS, CDR2 SASEGT. The CDR3 totals 16 residues. The V gene end was trimmed by 2 bases and the J gene end by 3 bases; junction bases not matched to a gene: 2. The CDR3 is CASSEQTSGRTDTQYF. The DNA of the CDR3 is TGTGCCAGCAGTGAACAGACTAGCGGGAGGACAGATACGCAGTATTTT.

The V call is TRBV5-8, the J call TRBJ2-7; D gene ambiguous. The germline CDR1 and CDR2 sequences are SGHTS and YDEGEE. Trimming shortened V by 0 bases and J by 4 bases, and 2 bases separated the two germline ends. The CDR3 loop spans 11 amino acids. In nucleotides, the CDR3 is TGTGCCAGCAGCTTGGCTTACGAGCAGTACTTC. Its protein is CASSLAYEQYF.

The rearrangement joins TRBV6-5 to TRBJ1-2; no clear D. Trimming removed 5 bases at V and 7 bases at J, with 17 bases between. This CDR3 contains 14 residues. CDR1 MNHEY and CDR2 SVGAGI come from the germline V gene. CDR3 sequence: CASSPMVFGVGYTF. The CDR3 DNA reads TGTGCCAGCAGTCCTATGGTATTCGGGGTTGGCTACACCTTC.

The V call is TRBV3-1 (or the pseudogene TRBV3-2), the J call TRBJ1-2, with TRBD1 matching 10 bases. With 1 base clipped from V and 2 bases from J, the junction kept 4 bases outside the gene matches. There are 16 residues in the CDR3. Germline CDR1 LGHDT, CDR2 YNNKEL (reference sequence). The DNA for the CDR3 is TGTGCCAGCAGCCAAGCGCCGGGACAGGGGAACTATGGCTACACCTTC. Its protein product is CASSQAPGQGNYGYTF.

This chain links TRBV5-1 with TRBJ1-1; weak D call: TRBD1 (6 bases). V lost 4 bases to trimming and J lost 5 bases, with 18 bases between them. Germline loops: CDR1 SGHRS, CDR2 YFSETQ. This CDR3 is built from 15 residues. Here the CDR3 DNA reads TGCGCCAGCAGCATGGCCCAGGGGCGTGGGACTGAAGCTTTCTTT. It encodes CASSMAQGRGTEAFF.

The CDR3 region is CASSLGLAGAYNEQFF. The CDR3 bases are TGTGCCAGCAGCTTGGGGTTGGCGGGAGCCTACAATGAGCAGTTCTTC. This chain links TRBV7-6 with TRBJ2-1; 7 nucleotides agree with TRBD2. The CDR3 loop spans 16 amino acids. V lost 3 bases to trimming and J lost 2 bases; unmatched junction nucleotides: 7. The V gene's germline CDR1 is SGHVS and CDR2 FNYEAQ.

In DNA form, the CDR3 reads TGTGCCAGCAGCCAAGATGAAGGGGGACAGGGTTCCTACAATGAGCAGTTCTTC. This gives the protein CASSQDEGGQGSYNEQFF. The V and J genes are TRBV3-1 (or the pseudogene TRBV3-2) and TRBJ2-1, with 9 bases matching TRBD1. The CDR3 totals 18 residues. V lost 0 bases to trimming and J lost 1 base; unmatched junction nucleotides: 7. Germline V CDR1 and CDR2: LGHDT, YNNKEL (reference sequence).

The chain employs TRBV27 and TRBJ2-1; TRBD1 matches 9 bases. CDR3 length: 14 amino acids. Trimming took 6 bases from V and 4 from J; bases not matched to a gene: 4. Germline V lookup: CDR1 MNHEY, CDR2 SMNVEV (reference sequence). The chain's CDR3 is CASRQGAFYNEQFF. For the CDR3, the DNA is TGTGCCAGCAGACAGGGGGCCTTTTACAATGAGCAGTTCTTC.

This clone is medium-sized in the sample. J is TRBJ1-5 and V is TRBV10-2, with D maybe TRBD1 (5 bases). The CDR3 consists of 13 residues. Trimming removed 5 bases at V and 6 bases at J, with 11 bases between. Germline V gives CDR1 WSHSY, CDR2 SAAADI. The CDR3 region is CASSKGNSQPQHF. The DNA for the CDR3 is TGCGCCAGCAGTAAGGGGAATAGTCAGCCCCAGCATTTT.

V and J are TRBV6-5 and TRBJ2-2, with 7 positions matching TRBD2. Germline assignment: CDR1 MNHEY and CDR2 SVGAGI. The CDR3 contains 14 residues. The V segment lost 9 bases and the J segment 0 bases; nucleotides outside the gene matches: 4. This chain's CDR3 is CASLLAANTGELFF. DNA of the CDR3: TGTGCCAGTCTTCTAGCGGCGAACACCGGGGAGCTGTTTTTT.

The chain links TRBV15 to TRBJ2-1; D is unresolved. V lost 1 base, J lost 5 bases, and 6 bases lay in between. Germline lookup yields CDR1 LNHNV and CDR2 YYDKDF (reference sequence). The length of the CDR3 is 13 residues. CDR3 region: CATSRVSDNEQFF. DNA for the CDR3: TGTGCCACCAGCAGAGTCTCGGACAATGAGCAGTTCTTC.

A single count supports this clone. This chain connects TRBV7-2 to TRBJ2-5; 7 bases agree with TRBD2. Looked up from germline, CDR1 is SGHTA and CDR2 is FQGNSA. J gave up 3 bases and V 6 bases, and 4 bases lay outside the gene matches. The CDR3 has 13 residues. The CDR3 region has the DNA TGTGCCAGCAGGGCGGGAGTTGAAGAGACCCAGTACTTC. Protein sequence: CASRAGVEETQYF.

The chain employs TRBV3-1 (or the pseudogene TRBV3-2) and TRBJ2-1, with 11 positions matching TRBD2. Germline V gene sequence: CDR1 LGHDT, CDR2 YNNKEL (reference sequence). V was clipped by 0 bases and J by 8 bases; unmatched bases: 12. The CDR3 consists of 18 residues. The chain's CDR3 is CASSQDPGFSGRAYEQFF. The CDR3 DNA follows: TGTGCCAGCAGCCAAGATCCGGGCTTTAGCGGGAGGGCGTATGAGCAGTTCTTC.

The chain links TRBV19 to TRBJ1-5; maybe TRBD1 (5 bases). V lost 6 bases and J 1 base, leaving 16 bases between the germline ends. The V gene's germline CDR1 is LNHDA and CDR2 SQIVND (reference sequence). The CDR3 consists of 16 residues. CDR3: CASRKLGAQSNQPQHF. The CDR3 coding sequence is TGTGCCAGTAGGAAGTTAGGGGCTCAGAGCAATCAGCCCCAGCATTTT.